Following are 32 T cell receptor beta chains from one sample sequenced in a study of blood T cells in healthy people across ages. Together with a sample-barcoded 5' primer, a J-beta primer mix was included in a second PCR lasting about 6 to 11 cycles. TCRdb redid the calling of the 5' RACE reads with MiXCR, one entry per CDR3 protein. This sample has just over 800,000 distinct CDR3 sequences, with about 62% found just once. The sample consisted of blood. Receptors originate from a man younger than 45 in good health.

Points on this clonotype: It may be a read error: a sequence one base away is much more abundant. V is TRBV20-1 and J is TRBJ2-1; D call uncertain. The end of the DNA is better explained by TRBJ2-7, so the J call may be wrong. Germline V gene lookup returns CDR1 DFQATT and CDR2 SNEGSKA (reference sequence). The CDR3 covers 14 residues. CDR3 sequence reads: CSAKMLGSYNEQYF. In DNA form, the CDR3 reads TGCAGTGCTAAAATGCTGGGCTCCTACAATGAGCAGTACTTC.

This clonotype was seen a handful of times. The gene calls are TRBV6-6 and TRBJ1-6; maybe TRBD1 (5 bases). Looked up from germline, CDR1 is MNHNY and CDR2 is SVGAGI (reference sequence). This CDR3 comprises 16 residues. V was shortened by 0 bases and J by 6 bases, with 12 bases between the two germline ends. The chain's CDR3 is CASSYSPGRGNSPLHF. The CDR3 nucleotides are TGTGCCAGCAGTTACTCTCCGGGACGGGGTAATTCACCCCTCCACTTT.

The sample holds a few counts of this clonotype. The genes are TRBV20-1 and TRBJ2-5, with D perhaps matching TRBD2 (6 bases). CDR3 size: 13 residues. Trimming left V 4 bases short and J 1 base short, with 10 bases between. From germline, CDR1 is DFQATT and CDR2 SNEGSKA (reference sequence). CDR3 in DNA: TGCAGTGCTAAGAGGGGACTCCAAGAGACCCAGTACTTC. It codes for CSAKRGLQETQYF.

This clonotype has more than one count but fewer than ten. The chain recombines TRBV18 with TRBJ2-1; possibly TRBD1 or TRBD2 for D (6 bases each). Between the trimmed V and J ends, which lost 1 base and 8 bases, there was a span of 24 bases. Germline-derived CDR1 and CDR2 are KGHSH and LQKENI. The CDR3 covers 18 residues. This CDR3 is CASSPRYGWGASDDEQFF. CDR3 DNA sequence: TGTGCCAGCTCACCACGGTACGGGTGGGGGGCAAGCGACGATGAGCAGTTCTTC.

This clonotype was detected a few times. The chain carries TRBV7-2 and TRBJ1-1; D may be TRBD1 (5 bases). The V end was cut by 4 bases, the J end by 5 bases, with 20 bases between. CDR1 SGHTA and CDR2 FQGNSA come from the germline V gene. This CDR3 region has 16 residues. CDR3 sequence (DNA): TGTGCCAGCAGCTGGGCGGGGGGGGATCCCCCTACTGAAGCTTTCTTT. This translates into CASSWAGGDPPTEAFF.

This clonotype was detected a few times. The J gene is TRBJ2-5, the V gene TRBV5-1, with no clear D. CDR3 size: 14 residues. The V end lost 0 bases, the J end lost 2 bases, and 8 bases lay between the germline ends. The germline V gene has CDR1 SGHRS and CDR2 YFSETQ. For the CDR3, the DNA is TGCGCCAGCAGCTTGGCCGAAACTCAAGAGACCCAGTACTTC. Translating it yields CASSLAETQETQYF. Full variable domain (outside the CDR3, taken from reference TRBV5-1 and TRBJ2-5): KAGVTQTPRYLIKTRGQQVTLSCSPISGHRSVSWYQQTPGQGLQFLFEYFSETQRNKGNFPGRFSGRQFSNSRSEMNVSTLELGDSALYLCASSLAETQETQYFGPGTRLLVL.

The chain carries TRBV7-9 and TRBJ2-5; tentative D call: TRBD1 (5 bases). The end of the DNA aligns better with TRBJ2-7, so the J call may be wrong. Germline CDR1 SEHNR, CDR2 FQNEAQ (reference sequence). This CDR3 region has 14 residues. The CDR3 loop reads CASSLGGGWDEQYF. The CDR3 DNA sequence: TGTGCCAGCAGCTTAGGGGGCGGCTGGGACGAGCAGTACTTC.

The rearrangement joins TRBV7-9 to TRBJ1-2; 9 bases map to TRBD1. From germline, CDR1 is SEHNR and CDR2 FQNEAQ (reference sequence). This CDR3 region has 18 residues. V gave up 1 base and J gave up 6 bases; unmatched junction bases: 15. As DNA, the CDR3 is TGTGCCAGCAGCTTAGGTTTGGAACCGGGACAGGGCCTCGATGGCTACACCTTC. Amino acid sequence: CASSLGLEPGQGLDGYTF.

The V and J genes are TRBV10-3 and TRBJ1-3; D may be TRBD1 (5 bases). Trimming left V 2 bases short and J 14 bases short, with 10 bases between. The CDR3 is 11 amino acids. Germline assignment: CDR1 ENHRY and CDR2 SYGVKD. CDR3 residues: CAISEGDPVYF. The CDR3 DNA sequence: TGTGCCATCAGTGAGGGGGACCCAGTATATTTT.

Only a few counts were recorded for this clonotype. The V gene is TRBV9, the J gene TRBJ2-7, with 9 bases matching TRBD1. V lost 0 bases, J lost 6 bases, and 4 bases stayed unmatched. The V gene's germline CDR1 is SGDLS and CDR2 YYNGEE. This CDR3 is 14 amino acids long. CDR3 loop: CASSVGDRVVEQYF. Here the CDR3 DNA reads TGTGCCAGCAGCGTAGGGGACAGGGTCGTCGAGCAGTACTTC.

This clonotype has more than one count but fewer than ten. The chain links TRBV7-2 to TRBJ2-7; possible D gene TRBD1, 5 bases. Germline assignment: CDR1 SGHTA and CDR2 FQGNSA. The V gene lost 5 bases and the J gene lost 2 bases, with 19 bases spanning the gap. This CDR3 spans 16 amino acids. CDR3 coding DNA: TGTGCCAGCAGCCAGGGTGTGGCGGTGAACGCCTACGAGCAGTACTTC. Residues: CASSQGVAVNAYEQYF. The entire variable domain, with the rest obtained from reference TRBV7-2 and TRBJ2-7, is as follows: GAGVSQSPSNKVTEKGKDVELRCDPISGHTALYWYRQSLGQGLEFLIYFQGNSAPDKSGLPSDRFSAERTGGSVSTLTIQRTQQEDSAVYLCASSQGVAVNAYEQYFGPGTRLTVT.

The chain is built from TRBV6-2 or TRBV6-3 and TRBJ2-1; 12 nucleotides agree with TRBD2. V was clipped by 6 bases and J by 9 bases; unmatched bases: 9. The germline CDR1 and CDR2 sequences are MNHEY and SVGEGT. This CDR3 comprises 15 residues. CDR3 in amino acids: CASSRLAGDLGEQFF. The DNA for the CDR3 is TGTGCCAGCAGCCGACTAGCGGGGGATCTGGGTGAGCAGTTCTTC.

The chain carries TRBV10-3 and TRBJ2-1; 7 bases map to TRBD2. This CDR3 comprises 14 residues. Germline CDR1 reads ENHRY; CDR2 reads SYGVKD. V lost 10 bases and J lost 3; bases outside the gene matches: 9. In DNA, the CDR3 is TGTGCCACAATAGCGGGCCTTGGCTACAATGAGCAGTTCTTC. Translation gives CATIAGLGYNEQFF.

The rearrangement uses TRBV27 and TRBJ1-1; no definite D call. Per germline, CDR1 MNHEY and CDR2 SMNVEV (reference sequence). Trimming took off 4 bases at V and 4 bases at J, with 7 bases between the two ends. The CDR3 contains 12 residues. The CDR3 DNA reads TGTGCCAGCAGTTCCCTGTCCACTGAAGCTTTCTTT. Translating gives CASSSLSTEAFF.

This clonotype appeared a few times. V gene TRBV15 combines with J gene TRBJ1-2; no firm D call. This CDR3 contains 15 residues. Trimming shortened V by 0 bases and J by 4 bases, and 12 bases separated the two germline ends. Germline V lookup: CDR1 LNHNV, CDR2 YYDKDF (reference sequence). Here the CDR3 DNA reads TGTGCCACCAGCAGAGAACCCACACGGGGCTATGGCTACACCTTC. Translating it yields CATSREPTRGYGYTF.

The V gene is TRBV4-2, the J gene TRBJ2-1, with 7 nucleotides matching TRBD2. Per the germline V gene, CDR1 is LGHNA and CDR2 is YNFKEQ. Unmatched junction bases numbered 7, after V lost 2 bases and J lost 6 bases. The CDR3 extends over 15 amino acids. The CDR3 is CASSQQGRGVNEQFF. CDR3 DNA sequence: TGTGCCAGCAGCCAACAGGGACGGGGGGTCAATGAGCAGTTCTTC.

J is TRBJ2-5 and V is TRBV12-3 or TRBV12-4; D not resolved. This CDR3 comprises 14 residues. The V and J ends lost 5 bases and 0 bases respectively, with 10 bases between them. CDR3 DNA sequence: TGTGCCAGCAGTCCGACATCGTACCAAGAGACCCAGTACTTC. Translated: CASSPTSYQETQYF.

This clonotype showed up just a few times. J is TRBJ2-3 and V is TRBV9; tentative D call: TRBD2 (5 bases). Between the trimmed V and J ends, which lost 4 bases and 6 bases, there was a span of 18 bases. Per the germline V gene, CDR1 is SGDLS and CDR2 is YYNGEE. The CDR3 extends over 15 amino acids. CDR3 sequence reads: CASSSFSVATDTQYF. The DNA of the CDR3 is TGTGCCAGCAGCTCCTTTAGCGTCGCTACGGATACGCAGTATTTT.

CDR3 in amino acids: CASSPRTGSNDQPQHF. As DNA, the CDR3 is TGTGCCAGCAGTCCACGGACAGGGAGTAACGATCAGCCCCAGCATTTT. The V call is TRBV27, the J call TRBJ1-5, with TRBD1 matching over 8 bases. V was clipped by 5 bases and J by 5 bases; unmatched bases: 11. The CDR3 is 16 residues long. The germline gives CDR1 MNHEY, CDR2 SMNVEV (reference sequence).

The chain joins TRBV6-5 to TRBJ2-5, with 8 bases matching TRBD1. The CDR3 has 15 amino acids. Germline trimming cut 2 bases from V and 2 bases from J; bases unmatched to any gene: 4. Germline V gives CDR1 MNHEY, CDR2 SVGAGI. This CDR3 is CASSYLGQGQETQYF. CDR3 sequence (DNA): TGTGCCAGCAGTTACCTCGGACAGGGTCAAGAGACCCAGTACTTC.

The chain links TRBV4-3 to TRBJ2-7; D ambiguous. The DNA end favors TRBJ2-5, so the J call may be wrong. CDR3 length equals 13 residues. CDR1 and CDR2 from the germline V gene are LGHNA and YSLEER. The CDR3 reads CASSPTLETTQYF. In nucleotides, the CDR3 is TGCGCCAGCAGCCCGACACTCGAAACGACCCAGTACTTC.

The chain is built from TRBV2 and TRBJ2-4; perhaps D is TRBD1 or TRBD2 (6 bases each). The CDR3 runs 14 residues. Germline V gives CDR1 SNHLY, CDR2 FYNNEI. V was shortened by 8 bases and J by 4 bases, with 15 bases between the two germline ends. CDR3 DNA sequence: TGTGCCAGCGTAGGGGGGTTGGCAAAAAACATTCAGTACTTC. It specifies CASVGGLAKNIQYF.

The V gene is TRBV9, the J gene TRBJ2-3; possible D gene TRBD2, 7 bases. The CDR3 contains 17 residues. Trimming took off 3 bases at V and 0 bases at J, with 17 bases between the two ends. Germline lookup yields CDR1 SGDLS and CDR2 YYNGEE. DNA of the CDR3: TGTGCCAGCAGCGCCTCCGGGGGGCCCCCCAGCACAGATACGCAGTATTTT. This codes for CASSASGGPPSTDTQYF.

This rearrangement joins TRBV2 to TRBJ1-5, with D possibly matching TRBD1 (5 bases). The CDR3 sequence is 14 residues long. Germline values: CDR1 SNHLY, CDR2 FYNNEI. Trimming stripped 8 bases from V and 1 base from J, with 12 bases between. The CDR3 reads CASSPWGSNQPQHF. The DNA of the CDR3 is TGTGCCAGCTCCCCGTGGGGCAGCAATCAGCCCCAGCATTTT.

This rearrangement joins TRBV10-3 to TRBJ2-1; maybe TRBD2 (6 bases). The CDR3 sequence is 12 residues long. Germline-derived CDR1 and CDR2 are ENHRY and SYGVKD. Trimming pared 7 bases from V and 7 bases from J, leaving 11 bases between. The CDR3 sequence: CAITAGLNEQFF. Here the CDR3 DNA reads TGTGCCATCACTGCGGGGCTTAATGAGCAGTTCTTC.

The genes are TRBV2 and TRBJ1-1; D might be TRBD1 (6 bases). The germline CDR1 and CDR2 sequences are SNHLY and FYNNEI. This CDR3 region has 14 residues. V lost 7 bases and J 1 base, leaving 13 bases between the germline ends. CDR3 nucleotide sequence: TGTGCCAGCACCTGGAAACAGGGGAACACTGAAGCTTTCTTT. The encoded protein is CASTWKQGNTEAFF.

The chain joins TRBV14 to TRBJ2-3, with 9 bases aligning to TRBD1. CDR3 length: 15 amino acids. The V and J ends lost 3 bases and 1 base, in that order; junction bases with no gene match: 2. Germline V gene lookup returns CDR1 SGHDN and CDR2 FVKESK. In DNA form, the CDR3 reads TGTGCCAGCAGCCAGAACAGGGGGCGCACAGATACGCAGTATTTT. It is translated as CASSQNRGRTDTQYF.

J is TRBJ2-1 and V is TRBV20-1, with a possible D match to TRBD1 (5 bases). Between the trimmed V and J ends, which lost 3 bases and 3 bases, there was a span of 12 bases. This CDR3 spans 14 amino acids. Germline V gives CDR1 DFQATT, CDR2 SNEGSKA (reference sequence). The CDR3 here is CSASSRTHYNEQFF. The CDR3 nucleotides are TGCAGTGCTAGTTCACGGACACACTACAATGAGCAGTTCTTC.

The chain recombines TRBV4-2 with TRBJ2-3; D is uncertain. This CDR3 has 16 amino acids. V was trimmed by 4 bases and J by 1 base, leaving 15 bases between them. From germline, CDR1 is LGHNA and CDR2 YNFKEQ. Written as DNA, the CDR3 is TGTGCCAGCAGCCGCTCGCATGATCTCCGCACAGATACGCAGTATTTT. The encoded protein is CASSRSHDLRTDTQYF.

The chain couples TRBV27 to TRBJ2-3; the D is unclear. The V end lost 2 bases, the J end lost 0 bases, and 12 bases lay between the germline ends. Germline V gives CDR1 MNHEY, CDR2 SMNVEV (reference sequence). The CDR3 sequence is 16 residues long. DNA of the CDR3: TGTGCCAGCAGTTTAGGTCACAGACTTAGCACAGATACGCAGTATTTT. Protein product: CASSLGHRLSTDTQYF.

Only a few counts were recorded for this clonotype. The chain combines TRBV4-3 with TRBJ2-7; D is ambiguous. The germline V gene has CDR1 LGHNA and CDR2 YSLEER. V was pared by 2 bases and J by 6 bases, with 11 bases between. The CDR3 loop spans 13 amino acids. The CDR3 coding sequence is TGCGCCAGCAGCCAAACGACTTTGGGCGAGCAGTACTTC. Its protein product is CASSQTTLGEQYF.

The table lists this clonotype with a few counts. This chain joins TRBV6-2 or TRBV6-3 and TRBJ1-1; the D is unclear. This CDR3 contains 12 residues. The V gene lost 0 bases and the J gene lost 5 bases, with 4 bases spanning the gap. Germline CDR1 MNHEY, CDR2 SVGEGT. The CDR3 protein is CASSYSSTEAFF. DNA of the CDR3: TGTGCCAGCAGTTACTCTTCGACTGAAGCTTTCTTT.